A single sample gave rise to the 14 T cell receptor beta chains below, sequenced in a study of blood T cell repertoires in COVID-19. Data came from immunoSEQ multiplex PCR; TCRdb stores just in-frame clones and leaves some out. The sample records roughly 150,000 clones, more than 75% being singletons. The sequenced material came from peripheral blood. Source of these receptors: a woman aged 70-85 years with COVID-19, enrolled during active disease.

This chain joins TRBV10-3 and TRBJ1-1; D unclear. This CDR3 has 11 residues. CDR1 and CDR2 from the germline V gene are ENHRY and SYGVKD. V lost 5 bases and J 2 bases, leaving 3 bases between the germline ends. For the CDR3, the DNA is TGTGCCATCAGTATAAACACTGAAGCTTTCTTT. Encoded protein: CAISINTEAFF.

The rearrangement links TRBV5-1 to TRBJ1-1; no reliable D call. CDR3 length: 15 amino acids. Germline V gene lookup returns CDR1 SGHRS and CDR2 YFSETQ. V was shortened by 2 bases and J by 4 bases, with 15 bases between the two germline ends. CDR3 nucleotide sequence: TGCGCCAGCAGCTTCTCTTCCCGAGGATCCACTGAAGCTTTCTTT. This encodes CASSFSSRGSTEAFF.

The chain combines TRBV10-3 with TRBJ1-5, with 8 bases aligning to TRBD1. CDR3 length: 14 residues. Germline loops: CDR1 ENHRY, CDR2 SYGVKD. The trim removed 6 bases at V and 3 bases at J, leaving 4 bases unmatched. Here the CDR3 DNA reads TGTGCCATCAGCGAGGGACAGGACAATCAGCCCCAGCATTTT. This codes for CAISEGQDNQPQHF.

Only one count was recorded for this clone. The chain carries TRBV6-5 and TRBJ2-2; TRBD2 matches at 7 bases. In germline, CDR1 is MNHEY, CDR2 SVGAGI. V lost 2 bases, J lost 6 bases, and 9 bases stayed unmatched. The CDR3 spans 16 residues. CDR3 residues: CASSYTSGGNSGELFF. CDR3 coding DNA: TGTGCCAGCAGTTACACTTCCGGGGGGAATTCCGGGGAGCTGTTTTTT.

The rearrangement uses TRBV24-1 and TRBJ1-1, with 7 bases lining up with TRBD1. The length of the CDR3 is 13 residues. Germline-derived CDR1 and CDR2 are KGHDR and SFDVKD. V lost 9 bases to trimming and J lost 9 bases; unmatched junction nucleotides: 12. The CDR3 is CATLDRVGRQAFF. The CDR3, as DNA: TGTGCCACCCTAGACAGGGTCGGGCGCCAAGCTTTCTTT.

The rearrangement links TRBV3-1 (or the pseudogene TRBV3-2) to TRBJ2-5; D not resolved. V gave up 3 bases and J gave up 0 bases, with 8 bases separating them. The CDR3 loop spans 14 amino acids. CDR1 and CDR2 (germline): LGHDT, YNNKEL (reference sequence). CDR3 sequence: CASSQGTYQETQYF. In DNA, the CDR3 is TGTGCCAGCAGCCAGGGCACCTACCAAGAGACCCAGTACTTC.

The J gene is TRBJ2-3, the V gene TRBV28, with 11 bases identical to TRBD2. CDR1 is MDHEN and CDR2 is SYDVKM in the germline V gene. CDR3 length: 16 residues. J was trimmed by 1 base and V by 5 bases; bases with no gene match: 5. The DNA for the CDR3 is TGTGCCAGCAGTACTGTAGCGGGGGGGCGCACAGATACGCAGTATTTT. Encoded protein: CASSTVAGGRTDTQYF. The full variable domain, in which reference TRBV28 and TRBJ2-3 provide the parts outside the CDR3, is DVKVTQSSRYLVKRTGEKVFLECVQDMDHENMFWYRQDPGLGLRLIYFSYDVKMKEKGDIPEGYSVSREKKERFSLILESASTNQTSMYLCASSTVAGGRTDTQYFGPGTRLTVL.

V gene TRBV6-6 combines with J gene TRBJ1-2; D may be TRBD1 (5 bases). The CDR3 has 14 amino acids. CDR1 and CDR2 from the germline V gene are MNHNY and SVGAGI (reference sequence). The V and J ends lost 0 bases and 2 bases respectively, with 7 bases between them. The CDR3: CASSYSRQNYGYTF. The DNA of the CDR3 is TGTGCCAGCAGTTACTCGAGACAGAACTATGGCTACACCTTC.

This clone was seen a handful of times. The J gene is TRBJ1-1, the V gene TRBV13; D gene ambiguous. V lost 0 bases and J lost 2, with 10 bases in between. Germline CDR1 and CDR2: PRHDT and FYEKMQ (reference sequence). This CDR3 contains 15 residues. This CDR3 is CASSLGAGGNTEAFF. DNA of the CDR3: TGTGCCAGCAGCTTAGGGGCAGGAGGAAACACTGAAGCTTTCTTT.

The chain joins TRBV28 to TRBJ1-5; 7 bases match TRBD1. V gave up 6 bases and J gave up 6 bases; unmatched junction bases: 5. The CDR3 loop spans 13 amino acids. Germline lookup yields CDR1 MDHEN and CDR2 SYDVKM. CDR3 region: CASRHRGSQPQHF. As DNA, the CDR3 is TGTGCCAGCAGGCACAGGGGAAGTCAGCCCCAGCATTTT.

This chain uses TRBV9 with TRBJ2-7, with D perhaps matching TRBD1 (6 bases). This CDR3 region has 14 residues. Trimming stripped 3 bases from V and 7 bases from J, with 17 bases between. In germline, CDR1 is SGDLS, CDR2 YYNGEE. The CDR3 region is CASSAGDFSLEQYF. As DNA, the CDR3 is TGTGCCAGCAGCGCAGGGGATTTTTCTTTGGAGCAGTACTTC.

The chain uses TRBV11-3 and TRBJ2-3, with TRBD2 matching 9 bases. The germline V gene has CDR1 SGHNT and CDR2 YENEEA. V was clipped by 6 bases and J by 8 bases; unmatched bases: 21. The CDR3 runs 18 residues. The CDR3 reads CASRGRASGETYASTQYF. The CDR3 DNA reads TGTGCCAGCAGAGGGAGGGCTAGCGGGGAAACCTACGCGAGTACGCAGTATTTT.

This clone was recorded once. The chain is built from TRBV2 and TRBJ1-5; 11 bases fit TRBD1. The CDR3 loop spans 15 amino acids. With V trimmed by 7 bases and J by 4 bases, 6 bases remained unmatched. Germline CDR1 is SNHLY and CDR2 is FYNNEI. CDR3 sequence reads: CASKTGTGGNQPQHF. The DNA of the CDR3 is TGTGCCAGCAAGACCGGGACAGGGGGGAATCAGCCCCAGCATTTT.

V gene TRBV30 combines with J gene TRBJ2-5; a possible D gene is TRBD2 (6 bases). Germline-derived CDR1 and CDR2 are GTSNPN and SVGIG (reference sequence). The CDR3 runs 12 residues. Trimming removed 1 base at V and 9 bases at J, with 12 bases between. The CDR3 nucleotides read TGTGCCTGGAGTGACCGCCGCGGGGCCCAGTACTTC. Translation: CAWSDRRGAQYF.